These 6 T cell receptor beta chains originate from one sample sequenced in a study of OX40 agonist ivuxolimab in advanced cancers. Clones were sequenced by immunoSEQ multiplex PCR, and TCRdb holds only the in-frame ones, with some missing. The sample includes tens of thousands of clones, around 78% of them seen just once. The sample here was CD4+ or CD8+ T cells sorted from blood, taken in a trial of the OX40 agonist ivuxolimab. These receptors were collected from an adult with an advanced solid tumor such as melanoma, head and neck, liver or kidney cancer.

This clone appeared a single time. This chain links TRBV29-1 with TRBJ1-2; 8 nucleotides match TRBD1. The CDR3 is 12 amino acids. Germline V gene data show CDR1 as SQVTM and CDR2 as ANQGSEA. V trimming: 7 bases; J trimming: 4 bases; junction bases outside the gene matches: 5. CDR3 sequence reads: CSARQGFYGYTF. In DNA, the CDR3 is TGCAGCGCCCGACAGGGGTTCTATGGCTACACCTTC. Looking up the rest from reference TRBV29-1 and TRBJ1-2 gives the full variable domain: SAVISQKPSRDICQRGTSLTIQCQVDSQVTMMFWYRQQPGQSLTLIATANQGSEATYESGFVIDKFPISRPNLTFSTLTVSNMSPEDSSIYLCSARQGFYGYTFGSGTRLTVV.

The rearrangement joins TRBV18 to TRBJ2-2; D is unclear. This CDR3 is built from 12 residues. Trimming removed 6 bases from V and 1 base from J, with 3 bases in between. The germline CDR1 and CDR2 sequences are KGHSH and LQKENI. As DNA, the CDR3 is TGTGCCAGCTCTTGGAACACCGGGGAGCTGTTTTTT. As protein: CASSWNTGELFF.

The rearrangement joins TRBV6-5 to TRBJ2-7, with D perhaps TRBD2 (6 bases). Trimming left V 4 bases short and J 4 bases short, with 14 bases between. The CDR3 has 14 amino acids. CDR1 is MNHEY, CDR2 SVGAGI, per germline. The CDR3 loop reads CASSSTSSRYEQYF. The CDR3, as DNA: TGTGCCAGCAGTTCTACTAGCAGCCGATACGAGCAGTACTTC.

The chain joins TRBV27 to TRBJ2-1; D ambiguous. Germline lookup yields CDR1 MNHEY and CDR2 SMNVEV (reference sequence). This CDR3 contains 15 residues. Between the trimmed V and J ends, which lost 6 bases and 6 bases, there was a span of 18 bases. The CDR3 DNA follows: TGTGCCAGCAGAGCAAGCCGCCTTAGGGTCAATGAGCAGTTCTTC. It yields the protein CASRASRLRVNEQFF.

The V gene is TRBV7-9, the J gene TRBJ2-7; 7 nucleotides agree with TRBD1. Trimming cost V 5 bases and J 0 bases; bases outside gene matches: 7. Per germline, CDR1 SEHNR and CDR2 FQNEAQ (reference sequence). CDR3 size: 15 residues. The CDR3 sequence is CASSEDRLNSYEQYF. CDR3 DNA sequence: TGTGCCAGCAGCGAGGACAGGTTGAACTCCTACGAGCAGTACTTC.

This chain uses TRBV7-2 with TRBJ1-3; 7 nucleotides align to TRBD1. Per the germline V gene, CDR1 is SGHTA and CDR2 is FQGNSA. V dropped 0 bases and J dropped 0; count of bases not matched to a gene: 2. The CDR3 length is 16 residues. In DNA form, the CDR3 reads TGTGCCAGCAGCTTAGCAGGGGGCAACTCTGGAAACACCATATATTTT. Protein product: CASSLAGGNSGNTIYF.